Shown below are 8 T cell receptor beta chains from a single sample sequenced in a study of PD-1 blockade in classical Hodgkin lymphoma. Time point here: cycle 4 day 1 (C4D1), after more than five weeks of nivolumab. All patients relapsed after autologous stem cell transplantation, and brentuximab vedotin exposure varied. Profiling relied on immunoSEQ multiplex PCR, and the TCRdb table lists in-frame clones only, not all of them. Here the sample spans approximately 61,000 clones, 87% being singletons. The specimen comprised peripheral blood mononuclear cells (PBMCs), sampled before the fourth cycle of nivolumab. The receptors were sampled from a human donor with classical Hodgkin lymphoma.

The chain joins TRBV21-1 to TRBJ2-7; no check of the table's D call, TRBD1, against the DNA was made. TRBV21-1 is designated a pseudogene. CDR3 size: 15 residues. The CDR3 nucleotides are TGTGCCAGCAGCAGCCCGGGACAGGTTTTCTACGAGCAGTACTTC. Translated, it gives CASSSPGQVFYEQYF.

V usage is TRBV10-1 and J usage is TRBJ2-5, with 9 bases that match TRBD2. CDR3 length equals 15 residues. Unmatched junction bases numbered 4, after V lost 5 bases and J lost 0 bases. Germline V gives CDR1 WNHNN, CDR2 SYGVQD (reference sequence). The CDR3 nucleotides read TGCGCCAGCAGTTCCTCTAGCGGGGACCAAGAGACCCAGTACTTC. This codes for CASSSSSGDQETQYF.

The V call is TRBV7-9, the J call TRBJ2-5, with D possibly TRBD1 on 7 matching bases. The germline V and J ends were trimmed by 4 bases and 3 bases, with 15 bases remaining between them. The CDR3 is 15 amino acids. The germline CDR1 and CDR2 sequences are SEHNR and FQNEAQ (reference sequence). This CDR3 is CASSSLGGTEETQYF. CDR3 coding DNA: TGTGCCAGCAGCTCCTTAGGGGGGACAGAAGAGACCCAGTACTTC.

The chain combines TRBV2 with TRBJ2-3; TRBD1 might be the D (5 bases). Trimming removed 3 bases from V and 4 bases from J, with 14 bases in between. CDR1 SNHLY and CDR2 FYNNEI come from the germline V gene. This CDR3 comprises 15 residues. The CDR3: CASSDPSRVADTQYF. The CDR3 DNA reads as TGTGCCAGCAGTGACCCGTCCAGGGTGGCAGATACGCAGTATTTT. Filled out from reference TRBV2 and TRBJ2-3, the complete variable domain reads EPEVTQTPSHQVTQMGQEVILRCVPISNHLYFYWYRQILGQKVEFLVSFYNNEISEKSEIFDDQFSVERPDGSNFTLKIRSTKLEDSAMYFCASSDPSRVADTQYFGPGTRLTVL.

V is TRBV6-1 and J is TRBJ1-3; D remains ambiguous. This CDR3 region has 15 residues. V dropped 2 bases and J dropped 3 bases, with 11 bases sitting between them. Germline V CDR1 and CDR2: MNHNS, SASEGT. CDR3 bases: TGTGCCAGCAGTGAATCGGTCCTTCTTGGAAACACCATATATTTT. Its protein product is CASSESVLLGNTIYF.

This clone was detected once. The CDR3 DNA reads as TGTGCCAGCAAGTTTTTAAGTGGAGATACGCAGTATTTT. It is translated as CASKFLSGDTQYF. This chain joins TRBV27 and TRBJ2-3; the D is unclear. This CDR3 spans 13 amino acids. CDR1 is MNHEY and CDR2 is SMNVEV in the germline V gene (reference sequence). V lost 7 bases and J 5 bases, leaving 13 bases between the germline ends.

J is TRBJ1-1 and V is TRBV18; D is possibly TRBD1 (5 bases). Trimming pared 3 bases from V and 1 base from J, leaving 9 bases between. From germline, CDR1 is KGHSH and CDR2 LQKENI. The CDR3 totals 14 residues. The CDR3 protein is CASSPGLGNTEAFF. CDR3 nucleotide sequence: TGTGCCAGCTCACCGGGGCTAGGGAACACTGAAGCTTTCTTT.

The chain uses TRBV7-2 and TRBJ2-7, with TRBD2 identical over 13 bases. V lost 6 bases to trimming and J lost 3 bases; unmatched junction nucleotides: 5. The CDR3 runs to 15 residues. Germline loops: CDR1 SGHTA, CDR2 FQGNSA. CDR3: CASSLGLAGVYEQYF. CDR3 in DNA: TGTGCCAGCAGTCTTGGACTAGCGGGGGTCTACGAGCAGTACTTC.